These 3 T cell receptor beta chains were sequenced from one sample in a study of blood T cell repertoires in COVID-19. Only in-frame clones appear in the TCRdb table, and some are missing; sequencing was by immunoSEQ multiplex PCR. The table lists approximately 210,000 clones, approximately 84% of them singletons, with roughly 7.6% in the top ten. Sequenced material: peripheral blood. The source is a woman between 50 and 59 years old with active or convalescent COVID-19.

The gene calls are TRBV10-1 and TRBJ2-3, with TRBD2 identical over 16 bases. V shed 6 bases, J shed 2 bases, and the junction held 2 bases outside the gene matches. The CDR3 has 16 residues. The V gene's germline CDR1 is WNHNN and CDR2 SYGVQD (reference sequence). In DNA form, the CDR3 reads TGCGCCAGCAGCGGGACTAGCGGGGGGGCCACAGATACGCAGTATTTT. Translating it yields CASSGTSGGATDTQYF.

The chain is built from TRBV19 and TRBJ2-5; 9 bases line up with TRBD1. The ends lost 4 bases at V and 4 bases at J; junction bases unmatched: 1. The CDR3 covers 13 residues. In germline, CDR1 is LNHDA, CDR2 SQIVND (reference sequence). The CDR3 loop is CASSNRGLETQYF. The CDR3 DNA reads TGTGCCAGTAGTAACAGGGGGCTAGAGACCCAGTACTTC.

The rearrangement uses TRBV5-1 and TRBJ1-3; D is undetermined. This CDR3 has 16 amino acids. CDR1 is SGHRS, CDR2 YFSETQ, per germline. V was trimmed by 0 bases and J by 0 bases, leaving 10 bases between them. The CDR3 sequence: CASSLGVEGSGNTIYF. CDR3 DNA sequence: TGCGCCAGCAGCTTGGGAGTGGAGGGCTCTGGAAACACCATATATTTT. The whole variable domain, filled in from reference TRBV5-1 and TRBJ1-3, reads KAGVTQTPRYLIKTRGQQVTLSCSPISGHRSVSWYQQTPGQGLQFLFEYFSETQRNKGNFPGRFSGRQFSNSRSEMNVSTLELGDSALYLCASSLGVEGSGNTIYFGEGSWLTVV.